The source of this T cell receptor beta chain is a study of CD8 T cells in ankylosing spondylitis. In germline, CDR1 is SQVTM, CDR2 ANQGSEA. V lost 2 bases to trimming and J lost 7 bases, with 5 bases between them. The CDR3 is 10 amino acids. Study-wide findings and caveats: In ankylosing spondylitis patients, matched synovial fluid reportedly showed significant enrichment of disease-linked clones. Made up of fewer than 10 highly homologous variants, a TCR beta motif appeared characteristic of ankylosing spondylitis blood.

The sample holds many counts of this clonotype. Its antigen is as yet unknown. Quantitative 5'-RACE was performed with molecular barcodes, and it yielded the TCR beta libraries. Using its own MiXCR run on the 5' RACE reads, TCRdb lists one record per CDR3 protein. The sample carries about 240,000 distinct CDR3 sequences, about 24% recorded once. Source material: blood, either unsorted or a sorted T cell fraction (not recorded which). The rearrangement joins TRBV29-1 to TRBJ1-1; D unresolved. The TCR was taken from a male donor with ankylosing spondylitis or in good health (not recorded which). CDR3 in amino acids: CSVESYEAFF. CDR3 nucleotide sequence: TGCAGCGTTGAAAGCTATGAAGCTTTCTTT.